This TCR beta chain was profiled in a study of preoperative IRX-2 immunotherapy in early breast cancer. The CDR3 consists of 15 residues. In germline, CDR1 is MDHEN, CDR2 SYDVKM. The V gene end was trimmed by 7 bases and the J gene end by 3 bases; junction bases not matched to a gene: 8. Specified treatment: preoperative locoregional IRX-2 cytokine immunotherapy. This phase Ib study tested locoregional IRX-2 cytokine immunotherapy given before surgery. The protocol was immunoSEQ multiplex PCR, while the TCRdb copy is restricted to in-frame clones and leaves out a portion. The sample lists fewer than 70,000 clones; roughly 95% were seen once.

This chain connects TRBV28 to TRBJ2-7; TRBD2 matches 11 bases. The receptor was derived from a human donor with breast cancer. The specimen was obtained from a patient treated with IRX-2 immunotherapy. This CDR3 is CASISPGTSGYEQYF. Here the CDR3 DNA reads TGTGCCAGCATCAGTCCCGGGACTAGCGGCTACGAGCAGTACTTC. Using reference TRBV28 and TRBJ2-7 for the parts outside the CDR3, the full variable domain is DVKVTQSSRYLVKRTGEKVFLECVQDMDHENMFWYRQDPGLGLRLIYFSYDVKMKEKGDIPEGYSVSREKKERFSLILESASTNQTSMYLCASISPGTSGYEQYFGPGTRLTVT.